This entry is about one TCR beta chain. It has no known antigen specificity. Per-nucleotide qualities are absent, and no much larger clonotype sits a single base away. Cut back by 5 bases and 4 bases, the V and J ends lie 15 bases apart. Including cysteine and phenylalanine, the CDR3 has 15 amino acids. Here the CDR3 DNA is all that survives: 45 bases in frame from base 1. Based on the germline V gene, the CDR1 and CDR2 sequences are SNHLY and FYNNEI. The data belong to a study of human T cells and chemical hapten exposure (dated by TCRdb to about 2021). Concerning the study at large: For sensitization, 2% DPC in acetone was applied to a roughly 2 cm by roughly 2 cm area of upper inner arm skin. Throughout the study period of roughly 24 weeks, patients also received therapeutic DPC doses to the scalp every week. Patch testing was done on the upper back using Finn chambers containing 0.01% DPC, and results were scored after 6 days according to International Contact Dermatitis Research Group standards. The patient cohort, mostly female, included alopecia areata with under or over 50% scalp involvement, alopecia totalis and alopecia universalis. Libraries were pooled for sequencing, and per-sample TCR yields varied mainly because of small differences in library volumes within the pool. In alopecia patients, the study followed how the peripheral blood TCR repertoire changed in vivo over primary and secondary sensitization to diphenylcyclopropenone (DPC), a hapten. Blood was sampled from patients pre-sensitization (week 0) and at 2, 6 and about 24 weeks after DPC sensitization. Roughly 30 alopecia patients gave blood for TCR sequencing at one to four time points (pre-sensitization, 2, 6 and 24 weeks).

Libraries were made using RACE. This sample was sequenced with a NextSeq 500. During library preparation, unique molecular identifiers were attached to individual cDNA molecules so that TCRs could be counted quantitatively and reproducibly. Both TCR alpha and TCR beta chains were sequenced from each blood RNA sample. Regarding the original processing steps: The median number of TCRs per sample was around 100,000, ranging from about 23,224 to 700,000. The Decombinator software suite was used to annotate the V, J and CDR3 of the TCR reads. For the PS versus PT1 abundance plots, all samples were subsampled to the same number of TCRs (28,000). TCRs were defined as expanded if absent before sensitization and observed at least eight times at the 2-week time point. TCRdb applied fastp at Q25 and MiXCR to the public reads, then kept only in-frame beta chains. Identical CDR3 protein sequences are pooled into one entry, listed with their most common genes and DNA. The V and J calls reflect TCRdb's pipeline rather than the authors' work. For this sample there are approximately 90,000 distinct CDR3 sequences; roughly 10% appear just once. Roughly 2.2% of the sample comes from the top ten.

Study-wide findings and limitations: After repeated subsampling, the strength of the expansion versus patch-test correlation and the threshold at which it became significant changed. Because all patients had alopecia, a presumed autoimmune disease, the immune response of the patients might differ from that of healthy individuals. Expanded TCRs formed significantly more large CDR3 similarity clusters than pre-sensitization or healthy control sets, consistent with antigen-driven responses. DPC sensitization did not change how many TCRs were above 1 in 1000 frequency, and no evidence was found of alterations in global repertoire structure. The number of PT1 expanded TCRs positively correlated with patch test score, significant at thresholds 8, 16 and 32 but not 4.

The time point label corresponds to: patch test 1, 2 weeks after DPC sensitization. Reading the label with the study, this specimen's treatment or condition is: therapeutic diphenylcyclopropenone sensitization with weekly scalp DPC. At each patch-test visit, blood was drawn before the patch test was applied. Patients were considered eligible if aged 18 to 70, diagnosed with alopecia and deemed suitable for DPC therapy, and patients were excluded if pregnant. Total RNA was extracted from unfractionated whole blood that had been collected in Tempus Blood RNA tubes. The receptor was isolated from a man aged 40-49 years with alopecia areata. Some clones in this sample may be carry-over from other donors' samples. The rearranged segments are TRBV2 and TRBJ1-5; TRBD1 might be the D gene, on 5 matching bases. The sample was whole blood, taken in connection with sensitization to the hapten diphenylcyclopropenone (DPC). The DNA reads as follows: TGTGCCAGCAGTTATCGGACACCGTCTAATCAGCCCCAGCATTTT. Translated, it gives CASSYRTPSNQPQHF.